A selection of T cell receptor beta chains follows, all from one sample in a study of CD8+CD57+ T cells in acquired aplastic anemia. One entry per CDR3 protein, called by TCRdb with MiXCR from the reads. The sample yields some 130,000 distinct CDR3 sequences, around 50% seen once. Sequenced sample: sorted CD4+, CD8+, or CD8+CD57+ T cells (not recorded which) from PBMCs. Receptors were obtained from a human donor in good health, serving as a control. The CDR3 runs from the conserved cysteine through the conserved F or W. The order of the fields is J gene, CDR3 length, D gene, V gene, clone size, CDR3 protein, CDR3 DNA. D genes are given only for firm matches. Only some rows state a clone size, as once, few, many or a class for expanded clones.

j_gene: TRBJ2-7
len: 10
d_gene: -
v_gene: TRBV19
abundance: -
CDR3aa: CASTGSAQYF
CDR3nt: TGTGCAAGTACAGGGTCTGCGCAGTACTTC

j_gene: TRBJ2-1
len: 15
d_gene: -
v_gene: TRBV7-2
abundance: many
CDR3aa: CASSLGGQRTNEQFF
CDR3nt: TGTGCCAGCAGCTTAGGCGGACAGCGAACCAATGAGCAGTTCTTC

j_gene: TRBJ1-2
len: 14
d_gene: TRBD1
v_gene: TRBV7-9
abundance: many
CDR3aa: CASSFDRGQGGYTF
CDR3nt: TGTGCCAGCAGCTTCGACAGGGGGCAGGGTGGCTACACCTTC

j_gene: TRBJ1-1
len: 13
d_gene: -
v_gene: TRBV7-6
abundance: -
CDR3aa: CASSLAQSTEAFF
CDR3nt: TGTGCCAGCAGCCTTGCCCAGTCCACTGAAGCTTTCTTT

j_gene: TRBJ1-1
len: 15
d_gene: TRBD1
v_gene: TRBV6-1
abundance: many
CDR3aa: CASSRGQGSNTEAFF
CDR3nt: TGTGCCAGCAGTAGAGGACAGGGATCGAACACTGAAGCTTTCTTT

j_gene: TRBJ2-1
len: 14
d_gene: TRBD1
v_gene: TRBV20-1
abundance: -
CDR3aa: CSTPDRGGGNEQFF
CDR3nt: TGCAGTACCCCGGACAGGGGTGGGGGCAATGAGCAGTTCTTC

j_gene: TRBJ1-2
len: 14
d_gene: -
v_gene: TRBV5-1
abundance: many
CDR3aa: CASSSLDGGYGYTF
CDR3nt: TGCGCCAGCAGCTCTCTCGACGGAGGCTATGGCTACACCTTC

j_gene: TRBJ2-3
len: 14
d_gene: -
v_gene: TRBV7-9
abundance: once
CDR3aa: CASSLYLSTDTQYF
CDR3nt: TGTGCCAGCAGCTTATACCTTTCCACAGATACGCAGTATTTT

j_gene: TRBJ1-5
len: 15
d_gene: TRBD1
v_gene: TRBV7-2
abundance: many
CDR3aa: CASSFRSGGYQPQHF
CDR3nt: TGTGCCAGCAGCTTTCGGTCAGGGGGCTATCAGCCCCAGCATTTT

j_gene: TRBJ1-1
len: 12
d_gene: -
v_gene: TRBV10-3
abundance: many
CDR3aa: CAISKMNTEAFF
CDR3nt: TGTGCCATCAGCAAGATGAACACTGAAGCTTTCTTT

j_gene: TRBJ2-6
len: 14
d_gene: -
v_gene: TRBV20-1
abundance: few
CDR3aa: CSAEGVAGANVLTF
CDR3nt: TGCAGTGCTGAAGGGGTGGCTGGGGCCAACGTCCTGACTTTC